This T cell receptor beta chain was recovered during a study of STAT5B mutations in CD4+ large granular lymphocyte leukemia. The CDR3 consists of 17 residues. The V and J ends lost 4 bases and 0 bases respectively, with 16 bases between them. Germline V gives CDR1 MDHEN, CDR2 SYDVKM. Here immunoSEQ multiplex PCR was the method, and the copy in TCRdb shows in-frame clones only, minus some. This sample has roughly 48,000 clones; about 70% occur once, and the top ten carry approximately 1.5%. A word on this clone: What it binds is not known.

Study findings and constraints: CD4-sorted patient repertoires seemed more clonal than healthy CD4+ repertoires.

The TCR sequence derives from a human donor in good health. The specimen sequenced was CD4+ T cells from blood buffy coats. The chain carries TRBV28 and TRBJ1-5; D gene unclear. CDR3 DNA sequence: TGTGCCAGCAGTTCGGACGGCATTTCAAATAGCAATCAGCCCCAGCATTTT. This sequence encodes CASSSDGISNSNQPQHF. The full variable domain, in which reference TRBV28 and TRBJ1-5 provide the parts outside the CDR3, is DVKVTQSSRYLVKRTGEKVFLECVQDMDHENMFWYRQDPGLGLRLIYFSYDVKMKEKGDIPEGYSVSREKKERFSLILESASTNQTSMYLCASSSDGISNSNQPQHFGDGTRLSIL.